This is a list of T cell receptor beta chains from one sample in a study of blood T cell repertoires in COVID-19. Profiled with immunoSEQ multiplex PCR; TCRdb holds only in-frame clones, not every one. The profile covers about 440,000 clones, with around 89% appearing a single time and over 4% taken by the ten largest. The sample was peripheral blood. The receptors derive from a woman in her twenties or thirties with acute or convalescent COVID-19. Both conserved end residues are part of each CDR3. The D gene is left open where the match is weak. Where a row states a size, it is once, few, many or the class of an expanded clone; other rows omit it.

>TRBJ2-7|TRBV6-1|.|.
TGTGCCAGCAGTGAAGCGCTTTTGGCCCTTTACGAGCAGTACTTC
CASSEALLALYEQYF
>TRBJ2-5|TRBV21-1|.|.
TGTGCCAGCAGCAAAGCGCGCAGGACAGGGTGGGAGACCCAGTACTTC
CASSKARRTGWETQYF
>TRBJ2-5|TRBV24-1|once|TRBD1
TGTGCCACCAGTGACCCCGCGGACAGGGTTGGGGAGACCCAGTACTTC
CATSDPADRVGETQYF
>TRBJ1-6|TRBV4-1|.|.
TGCGCCAGCAGCCAGGACAGTTATAATTCACCCCTCCACTTT
CASSQDSYNSPLHF
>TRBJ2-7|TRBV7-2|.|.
TGTGCCAGCAGCTTTTTGATTAGCGGCGAGCAGTACTTC
CASSFLISGEQYF
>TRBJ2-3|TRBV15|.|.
TGTGCCACCAGCAGAGATTCTCGAGTTCCCATGCGGGAAAATACGCAGTATTTT
CATSRDSRVPMRENTQYF
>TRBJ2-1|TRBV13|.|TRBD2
TGTGCCAGCAGCTTAGCGGGGGGTCTCTGGGGTGAGCAGTTCTTC
CASSLAGGLWGEQFF
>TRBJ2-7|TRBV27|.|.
TGTGCCAGCAGGTCAGGGGGGTCCTACGAGCAGTACTTC
CASRSGGSYEQYF
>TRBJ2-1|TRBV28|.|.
TGTGCCAGCAGTCCACATTCCGGTCTCGGGGAGAATGAGCAGTTCTTC
CASSPHSGLGENEQFF
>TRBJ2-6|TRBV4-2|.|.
TGTGCCAGCAGCCAAGAAGCCAGGGGCTACTCTGGGGCCAACGTCCTGACTTTC
CASSQEARGYSGANVLTF